This TCR beta chain was identified during a study of shared clonotypes between healthy human individuals. The germline gives CDR1 SGHVS, CDR2 FNYEAQ. Trimming took 1 base from V and 3 from J; bases not matched to a gene: 4. CDR3 length: 16 amino acids. This clone was observed a single time. Its antigen is undetermined. This CDR3 is also generated by other DNA sequences in the sample. Findings and caveats of the study: Shared across a few donors were roughly 4.8% of the naive CD4 clonotypes. It was the non-shared clonotypes that had lower generation probabilities than clonotypes shared by all four donors.

In replicate PCRs of sorted subsets, roughly 200 ng DNA, about 30,000 T cell genomes, was used. Sequencing was performed with immunoSEQ multiplex PCR; in TCRdb, only in-frame clones are kept and a portion is missing. The data hold over a million clones, with over 95% observed a single time. This receptor was identified in a man aged 25-45 years in good health. The V call is TRBV7-6, the J call TRBJ2-3; 10 positions agree with TRBD2. The sequenced sample consisted of naive CD4+ T cells sorted from blood. This sample's subset: CD45RA+ positively selected. CDR3 loop: CASSLGAGGPTDTQYF. CDR3 nucleotide sequence: TGTGCCAGCAGCTTAGGAGCGGGAGGGCCGACAGATACGCAGTATTTT. The full variable domain, its missing parts supplied by reference TRBV7-6 and TRBJ2-3, is GAGVSQSPRYKVTKRGQDVALRCDPISGHVSLYWYRQALGQGPEFLTYFNYEAQQDKSGLPNDRFSAERPEGSISTLTIQRTEQRDSAMYRCASSLGAGGPTDTQYFGPGTRLTVL.